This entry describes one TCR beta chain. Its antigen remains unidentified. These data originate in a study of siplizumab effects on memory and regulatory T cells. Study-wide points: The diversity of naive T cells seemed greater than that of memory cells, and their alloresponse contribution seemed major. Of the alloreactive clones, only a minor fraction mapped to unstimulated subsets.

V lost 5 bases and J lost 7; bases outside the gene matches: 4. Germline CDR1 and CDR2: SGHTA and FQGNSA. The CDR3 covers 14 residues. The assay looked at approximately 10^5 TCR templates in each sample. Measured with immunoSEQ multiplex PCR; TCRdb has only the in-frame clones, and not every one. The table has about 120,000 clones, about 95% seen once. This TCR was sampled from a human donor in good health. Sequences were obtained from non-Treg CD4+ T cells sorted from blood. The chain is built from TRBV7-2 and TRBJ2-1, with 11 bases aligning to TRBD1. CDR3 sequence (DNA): TGTGCCAGCAGCGTCGGACAGGGGGCTAATGAGCAGTTCTTC. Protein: CASSVGQGANEQFF.